The 23 T cell receptor beta chains below come from one sample, sequenced in a study of radiation and T cells in renal cell carcinoma. Time point defined: baseline pretreatment blood. Treatment here: 15 Gy SBRT to primary tumor, nephrectomy 4 weeks later. Profiling relied on immunoSEQ multiplex PCR, and the TCRdb table lists in-frame clones only, not all of them. Altogether about 130,000 clones are present, 88% being singletons, with the ten largest covering around 13%. Sample: blood, taken from a patient whose treatment included radiotherapy and nephrectomy. The receptors were sampled from a woman between 50 and 59 years old with renal cell carcinoma.

This clone came up once. The rearrangement joins TRBV14 to TRBJ2-2; TRBD1 aligns across 9 bases. CDR1 and CDR2 (germline): SGHDN, FVKESK. The CDR3 runs 14 residues. Trimming removed 4 bases from V and 4 bases from J; junction bases left unmatched: 1. In nucleotides, the CDR3 is TGTGCCAGCAGCCTACAGGGGGCCACCGGGGAGCTGTTTTTT. Its translation is CASSLQGATGELFF.

The J gene is TRBJ2-2, the V gene TRBV6-5; tentatively, D is TRBD1 or TRBD2 (6 bases each). Germline CDR1 reads MNHEY; CDR2 reads SVGAGI. The CDR3 is 14 amino acids. V dropped 7 bases and J dropped 6 bases, with 15 bases sitting between them. CDR3 region: CASTEQRGAGELFF. The CDR3 nucleotides read TGTGCCAGCACCGAGCAGAGGGGGGCCGGGGAGCTGTTTTTT.

Only a few counts were recorded for this clone. The rearrangement links TRBV25-1 to TRBJ1-1, with TRBD1 as a possible D gene (5 bases). CDR1 and CDR2 from the germline V gene are MGHDK and SYGVNS. This CDR3 is 15 amino acids long. The ends were cut back, 4 bases at V and 0 bases at J, with 12 bases in the middle. CDR3 DNA sequence: TGTGCCAGCAGTGGTACGGGGGATGTGAACACTGAAGCTTTCTTT. Translated: CASSGTGDVNTEAFF. Combining the CDR3 with reference TRBV25-1 and TRBJ1-1 gives the whole variable domain EADIYQTPRYLVIGTGKKITLECSQTMGHDKMYWYQQDPGMELHLIHYSYGVNSTEKGDLSSESTVSRIRTEHFPLTLESARPSHTSQYLCASSGTGDVNTEAFFGQGTRLTVV.

The V and J genes are TRBV6-6 and TRBJ2-7; tentatively, D is TRBD2 (5 bases). V was pared by 3 bases and J by 2 bases, with 14 bases between. The CDR3 is 15 residues long. Per germline, CDR1 MNHNY and CDR2 SVGAGI (reference sequence). The CDR3 spells CASSYSSADTYEQYF. CDR3 DNA sequence: TGTGCCAGCAGTTATAGTAGCGCGGATACCTACGAGCAGTACTTC.

The V gene is TRBV6-5, the J gene TRBJ1-6; the D gene is possibly TRBD1 (6 bases). Germline V gives CDR1 MNHEY, CDR2 SVGAGI. The germline V and J ends were trimmed by 5 bases and 7 bases, with 9 bases remaining between them. The CDR3 has 13 residues. CDR3 DNA: TGTGCCAGCAGTATAACAGGGAATTCACCCCTCCACTTT. Protein product: CASSITGNSPLHF.

The count of this clone is one. The chain is built from TRBV19 and TRBJ2-3, with a possible D match to TRBD2 (6 bases). V was pared by 4 bases and J by 1 base, with 15 bases between. This CDR3 spans 16 amino acids. CDR1 is LNHDA and CDR2 is SQIVND in the germline V gene (reference sequence). CDR3: CASSNPSRGGTDTQYF. CDR3 bases: TGTGCCAGTAGTAACCCCTCGCGGGGAGGCACAGATACGCAGTATTTT.

J is TRBJ2-5 and V is TRBV30; TRBD1 might be the D (6 bases). Germline V gene sequence: CDR1 GTSNPN, CDR2 SVGIG (reference sequence). This CDR3 spans 16 amino acids. V gave up 0 bases and J gave up 5 bases, with 19 bases separating them. The CDR3 loop is CAWSVMGALRAETQYF. In DNA, the CDR3 is TGTGCCTGGAGTGTAATGGGGGCCCTCCGGGCGGAGACCCAGTACTTC. The full variable domain, completed using reference TRBV30 and TRBJ2-5, is SQTIHQWPATLVQPVGSPLSLECTVEGTSNPNLYWYRQAAGRGLQLLFYSVGIGQISSEVPQNLSASRPQDRQFILSSKKLLLSDSGFYLCAWSVMGALRAETQYFGPGTRLLVL.

This CDR3 is CASSRGGGETQYF. The CDR3 bases are TGTGCCAGTAGTCGTGGAGGGGGGGAGACCCAGTACTTC. The V call is TRBV19, the J call TRBJ2-5; TRBD1 or TRBD2 may be the D gene (6 bases each). Per germline, CDR1 LNHDA and CDR2 SQIVND (reference sequence). Trimming took 5 bases from V and 5 from J, leaving 12 bases between them. CDR3 size: 13 residues.

The gene calls are TRBV5-1 and TRBJ2-5; 9 bases fit TRBD1. Germline V gene sequence: CDR1 SGHRS, CDR2 YFSETQ. The CDR3 has 16 residues. The V and J ends lost 2 bases and 1 base, in that order; junction bases with no gene match: 6. CDR3 region: CASSFTGGSLQETQYF. For the CDR3, the DNA is TGCGCCAGCAGCTTTACAGGGGGCTCGCTCCAAGAGACCCAGTACTTC.

The chain couples TRBV7-2 to TRBJ2-7, with 8 bases matching TRBD1. The CDR3 is made up of 14 amino acids. Germline V gives CDR1 SGHTA, CDR2 FQGNSA. Trimming took 1 base from V and 3 from J; bases not matched to a gene: 2. CDR3 protein: CASSLETGDYEQYF. DNA of the CDR3: TGTGCCAGCAGCTTAGAGACAGGGGACTACGAGCAGTACTTC.

The gene calls are TRBV2 and TRBJ1-2; 9 bases match TRBD1. J was trimmed by 3 bases and V by 6 bases; bases with no gene match: 8. Germline V gene sequence: CDR1 SNHLY, CDR2 FYNNEI. The CDR3 sequence is 15 residues long. Here the CDR3 DNA reads TGTGCCAGCAGCCCCCGACAGGGGGTCGACTATGGCTACACCTTC. This gives the protein CASSPRQGVDYGYTF.

This chain joins TRBV7-9 and TRBJ1-2; D gene ambiguous. CDR3 length: 15 amino acids. The V end lost 1 base, the J end lost 4 bases, and 13 bases lay between the germline ends. Germline lookup yields CDR1 SEHNR and CDR2 FQNEAQ (reference sequence). The CDR3: CASSLEGGWSYGYTF. The CDR3 DNA follows: TGTGCCAGCAGCTTAGAAGGCGGATGGTCCTATGGCTACACCTTC.

V is TRBV25-1 and J is TRBJ1-6, with a tentative D call TRBD1 (5 bases). The CDR3 loop spans 18 amino acids. Trimming removed 1 base from V and 4 bases from J, with 17 bases in between. Per germline, CDR1 MGHDK and CDR2 SYGVNS. Here the CDR3 DNA reads TGTGCCAGCAGTGAATGGAGGTCAGAGGGGCGTTATAATTCACCCCTCCACTTT. Protein: CASSEWRSEGRYNSPLHF.

This chain uses TRBV19 with TRBJ1-5; weak D call: TRBD1 (5 bases). Germline loops: CDR1 LNHDA, CDR2 SQIVND (reference sequence). This CDR3 is 15 amino acids long. With 7 bases removed from V and 6 bases from J, the gap between germline ends came to 19 bases. In DNA form, the CDR3 reads TGTGCCAGTACCCCAACCGGCAGGGATAGTCAGCCCCAGCATTTT. It yields the protein CASTPTGRDSQPQHF.

This chain joins TRBV11-2 and TRBJ1-2, with D uncertain. Germline V lookup: CDR1 SGHAT, CDR2 FQNNGV. V was shortened by 0 bases and J by 5 bases, with 10 bases between the two germline ends. CDR3 length equals 14 residues. CDR3 in amino acids: CASSLDRGRYGYTF. CDR3 in DNA: TGTGCCAGCAGCTTAGATCGGGGAAGATATGGCTACACCTTC.

Comments on this clone: In the same sample, other DNA sequences code for this CDR3. The V gene is TRBV19, the J gene TRBJ2-1; the D gene is possibly TRBD1 (6 bases). Germline CDR1 reads LNHDA; CDR2 reads SQIVND (reference sequence). The CDR3 sequence is 15 residues long. V was trimmed by 3 bases and J by 4 bases, leaving 13 bases between them. CDR3 sequence (DNA): TGTGCCAGTAGTATCCCCAGGGGACCTTACAATGAGCAGTTCTTC. Amino acids: CASSIPRGPYNEQFF.

The chain has TRBV5-1 and TRBJ1-1; 8 bases agree with TRBD1. The germline CDR1 and CDR2 sequences are SGHRS and YFSETQ. This CDR3 has 14 residues. V gave up 7 bases and J gave up 5 bases; unmatched junction bases: 10. In DNA form, the CDR3 reads TGCGCCAGCTTGCAGGGGGCCGGGGCAACTGAAGCTTTCTTT. It codes for CASLQGAGATEAFF.

The gene calls are TRBV6-1 and TRBJ2-1; the match to TRBD1 covers 11 bases. The CDR3 extends over 15 amino acids. The ends lost 6 bases at V and 5 bases at J; junction bases unmatched: 6. In germline, CDR1 is MNHNS, CDR2 SASEGT. The CDR3 protein is CASRAGTGGNNEQFF. In nucleotides, the CDR3 is TGTGCCAGCAGAGCCGGGACAGGGGGTAACAATGAGCAGTTCTTC.

The V call is TRBV6-1, the J call TRBJ2-3; 8 bases fit TRBD1. The V and J ends lost 7 bases and 1 base, in that order; junction bases with no gene match: 7. The germline gives CDR1 MNHNS, CDR2 SASEGT. The CDR3 length is 15 residues. The CDR3 nucleotides read TGTGCCAGCACCCTAGGGGGACAGGGCACAGATACGCAGTATTTT. As protein: CASTLGGQGTDTQYF.

This clone was detected only once. This chain uses TRBV2 with TRBJ2-5; 9 bases line up with TRBD2. Per the germline V gene, CDR1 is SNHLY and CDR2 is FYNNEI. Losses at the gene ends were 4 bases for V and 4 bases for J; bases not matched to a gene: 13. CDR3 length: 17 residues. CDR3 nucleotides: TGTGCCAGCAGTGGTGGCGGGGGGGCCATGTTAGGAGAGACCCAGTACTTC. Its protein is CASSGGGGAMLGETQYF.

The V gene is TRBV19, the J gene TRBJ2-3; a possible D gene is TRBD2 (5 bases). V dropped 1 base and J dropped 2 bases, with 10 bases sitting between them. Germline CDR1 and CDR2: LNHDA and SQIVND (reference sequence). The CDR3 is 15 amino acids. CDR3 protein: CASSIGGHLTDTQYF. The DNA for the CDR3 is TGTGCCAGTAGTATAGGAGGGCATCTCACAGATACGCAGTATTTT.

The V and J genes are TRBV19 and TRBJ2-7; tentative D call: TRBD2 (7 bases). V was trimmed by 6 bases and J by 2 bases, leaving 14 bases between them. The CDR3 has 14 amino acids. Germline V gives CDR1 LNHDA, CDR2 SQIVND (reference sequence). The CDR3 region is CASRAGHLPYEQYF. Written as DNA, the CDR3 is TGTGCCAGTAGAGCGGGACACCTTCCCTACGAGCAGTACTTC.

The rearrangement links TRBV6-4 to TRBJ1-1, with a possible D match to TRBD1 (5 bases). The CDR3 loop spans 14 amino acids. Germline lookup yields CDR1 MRHNA and CDR2 SNTAGT. With 6 bases removed from V and 1 base from J, the gap between germline ends came to 12 bases. This CDR3 is CASSSGTENTEAFF. CDR3 nucleotide sequence: TGTGCCAGCAGCTCCGGGACGGAGAACACTGAAGCTTTCTTT.